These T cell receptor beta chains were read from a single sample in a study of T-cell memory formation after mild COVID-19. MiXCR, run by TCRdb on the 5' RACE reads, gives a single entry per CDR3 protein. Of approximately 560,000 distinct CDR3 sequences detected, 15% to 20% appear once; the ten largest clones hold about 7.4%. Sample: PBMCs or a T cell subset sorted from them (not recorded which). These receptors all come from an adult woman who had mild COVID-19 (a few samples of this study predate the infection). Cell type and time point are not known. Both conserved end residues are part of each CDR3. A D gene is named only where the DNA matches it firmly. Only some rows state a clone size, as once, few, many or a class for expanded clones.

CDR3 DNA: TGTGCCAGCAGCTTATTTCCATCTGAGCGGGCAGATACGCAGTATTTT; CDR3 protein: CASSLFPSERADTQYF; CDR3 length: 16; D gene: .; V gene: TRBV11-2; J gene: TRBJ2-3; clone size: few
CDR3 DNA: TGCAGTGCTAGACCAGGGAATAGCAATCAGCCCCAGCATTTT; CDR3 protein: CSARPGNSNQPQHF; CDR3 length: 14; D gene: .; V gene: TRBV20-1; J gene: TRBJ1-5; clone size: few
CDR3 DNA: TGTGCCAGCAGTTTTATAGGGAGGTCCACCGGGGAGCTGTTTTTT; CDR3 protein: CASSFIGRSTGELFF; CDR3 length: 15; D gene: .; V gene: TRBV27; J gene: TRBJ2-2; clone size: .
CDR3 DNA: TGTGCCAGCAGCTTTGAAGCTAGCGTCACAGATACGCAGTATTTT; CDR3 protein: CASSFEASVTDTQYF; CDR3 length: 15; D gene: .; V gene: TRBV7-6; J gene: TRBJ2-3; clone size: .
CDR3 DNA: TGCGCCAGCAGCTCGGAGTTTACTAACTACGAGCAGTACTTC; CDR3 protein: CASSSEFTNYEQYF; CDR3 length: 14; D gene: .; V gene: TRBV5-1; J gene: TRBJ2-7; clone size: few
CDR3 DNA: TGTGCCAGCAGCCAAGATGCCGCGACAGGGGACTATGGCTACACCTTC; CDR3 protein: CASSQDAATGDYGYTF; CDR3 length: 16; D gene: TRBD1; V gene: TRBV3-1; J gene: TRBJ1-2; clone size: .
CDR3 DNA: TGCAGCGTTGAAGGCGGCGCAGATACGCAGTATTTT; CDR3 protein: CSVEGGADTQYF; CDR3 length: 12; D gene: .; V gene: TRBV29-1; J gene: TRBJ2-3; clone size: .
CDR3 DNA: TGTGCCAGCAGCGTAGATGGGACTAGCGGGAGGATTCTTGAGCAGTTCTTC; CDR3 protein: CASSVDGTSGRILEQFF; CDR3 length: 17; D gene: TRBD2; V gene: TRBV9; J gene: TRBJ2-1; clone size: few
CDR3 DNA: TGCAGTGCTAGGAAGGGACTTGGGAATGAGCAGTTCTTC; CDR3 protein: CSARKGLGNEQFF; CDR3 length: 13; D gene: .; V gene: TRBV20-1; J gene: TRBJ2-1; clone size: few
CDR3 DNA: TGTGCCAGTAGTATTCCAGGGAGGGATCAGCCCCAGCATTTT; CDR3 protein: CASSIPGRDQPQHF; CDR3 length: 14; D gene: .; V gene: TRBV19; J gene: TRBJ1-5; clone size: few
CDR3 DNA: TGTGCCAGTAGTAGGGCGGACATCTTCGCTGGAAACACCATATATTTT; CDR3 protein: CASSRADIFAGNTIYF; CDR3 length: 16; D gene: .; V gene: TRBV19; J gene: TRBJ1-3; clone size: .
CDR3 DNA: TGCGCCAGCAGCTCCACTAGCGGGAGTCTCCACGAGCAGTACTTC; CDR3 protein: CASSSTSGSLHEQYF; CDR3 length: 15; D gene: TRBD2; V gene: TRBV5-1; J gene: TRBJ2-7; clone size: .
CDR3 DNA: TGCAGTGCTCGACTTAGGCCCTCGGGTGGCTACACCTTC; CDR3 protein: CSARLRPSGGYTF; CDR3 length: 13; D gene: .; V gene: TRBV20-1; J gene: TRBJ1-2; clone size: .
CDR3 DNA: TGTGCCAGCAGCCCTCAAGGGGGTAGCACAGATACGCAGTATTTT; CDR3 protein: CASSPQGGSTDTQYF; CDR3 length: 15; D gene: .; V gene: TRBV7-2; J gene: TRBJ2-3; clone size: few
CDR3 DNA: TGCAGTGCTAGAGATTTAGGGGGTATGTATCAGCCCCAGCATTTT; CDR3 protein: CSARDLGGMYQPQHF; CDR3 length: 15; D gene: .; V gene: TRBV20-1; J gene: TRBJ1-5; clone size: few
CDR3 DNA: TGTGCCAGCAGTTTGGGGAATCGGGGCGCTGAAGCTTTCTTT; CDR3 protein: CASSLGNRGAEAFF; CDR3 length: 14; D gene: .; V gene: TRBV27; J gene: TRBJ1-1; clone size: few
CDR3 DNA: TGTGCCAGCAGAGGGGTCGGGGAGCCAGTCCGAGATGAGCAGTTCTTC; CDR3 protein: CASRGVGEPVRDEQFF; CDR3 length: 16; D gene: .; V gene: TRBV6-5; J gene: TRBJ2-1; clone size: few
CDR3 DNA: TGTGCCAGCACCACATTGCGGGAATATAGCAATCAGCCCCAGCATTTT; CDR3 protein: CASTTLREYSNQPQHF; CDR3 length: 16; D gene: .; V gene: TRBV7-9; J gene: TRBJ1-5; clone size: .
CDR3 DNA: TGTGCCTGGAGTGTACCCGGGTATGGCTACACCTTC; CDR3 protein: CAWSVPGYGYTF; CDR3 length: 12; D gene: .; V gene: TRBV30; J gene: TRBJ1-2; clone size: .
CDR3 DNA: TGTGCCAGCAGACCTACCGGTCCCTATGGAGCTTTCTTT; CDR3 protein: CASRPTGPYGAFF; CDR3 length: 13; D gene: .; V gene: TRBV12-3/TRBV12-4; J gene: TRBJ1-1; clone size: few